The clone carrying this T cell receptor (beta chain) was detected only a few times. Antigen unknown. Within the sample, other DNA sequences also encode this same CDR3. This specimen comes from a study of T cells in narcolepsy. Whole-study findings and limits: Autoreactive HCRT-specific and TRIB2-specific clonotypes were marked in same-patient CSF-versus-blood CD4+ comparisons. Autoreactive clone sequences were missing from some blood memory CD4+ repertoires.

Sequencing was performed with immunoSEQ multiplex PCR; in TCRdb, only in-frame clones are kept and a portion is missing. Of over 25,000 clones in the sample, approximately 80% are singletons; the top ten hold under 3.5%. Germline V gene sequence: CDR1 MNHEY, CDR2 SVGAGI. The CDR3 covers 15 residues. V gave up 4 bases and J gave up 5 bases; unmatched junction bases: 7. The rearrangement links TRBV6-5 to TRBJ2-7, with TRBD1 identical over 11 bases. The sample consisted of CD45RA- memory CD4+ T cells from PBMCs. The TCR originated in a human donor with narcolepsy. CDR3: CASSSGGTGGHEQYF. Here the CDR3 DNA reads TGTGCCAGCAGTTCAGGGGGGACAGGGGGGCACGAGCAGTACTTC.